This T cell receptor beta chain came from a study of blood T cell repertoires in COVID-19 (dated by TCRdb to the early 2020s). Regarding the complete study: Collaborator samples came from the United States, Italy and Spain and covered acute and convalescent phases of COVID-19. Samples were obtained from the ongoing ImmuneRACE study (first 160 participants) and from about 1,300 subjects provided by 6 global collaborators. HLA class I and class II types, where available, came from metadata supplied by the sample provider rather than from assay-based typing. The material from the prospective study consisted of cDNA or gDNA derived from T cells, B-cell-depleted T cells, or PBMCs. Subjects who had been exposed to COVID-19, were actively infected with it, or had recovered from it provided the deeply sampled blood TCRbeta repertoires that made up the dataset. The sample metadata nearly always contained a de-identified subject ID, COVID-19 status, age in years and sex. The repertoires were made available in a free public database intended to serve as a resource for research on the immune response to SARS-CoV-2.

Comments on this clone: Its antigen remains unidentified. The record has no base qualities; no much larger clone is one base away.

TCRbeta CDR3 regions were amplified from genomic DNA using the immunoSEQ Assay, a bias-controlled multiplex PCR. The original methods were these. Nucleated cell counts per sample were estimated from amplification of reference gene primers within the assay. Sequence reads were collapsed and filtered to measure the absolute abundance of every unique TCRbeta CDR3 rearrangement. For each sample, productive Simpson clonality was calculated as the square root of Simpson's diversity index across productive rearrangements. The immuneACCESS repertoire file appears here via TCRdb, limited to in-frame rearrangements. These files lack a portion of the clones; in checked studies, under half of the deficit traces to unresolved V genes, and the cause of the others is not known. The V and J calls and clone size were taken over from that table, and D and trimming were inferred from the DNA. This sample is represented by more than 60,000 clones; around 87% of them were singletons. The top ten clonotypes cover about 6.8% of the sample.

Paper-wide results and their limitations: Clinical and demographic metadata were provided uncurated, with the amount varying by source and participant.

From its cysteine to its phenylalanine, the CDR3 spans 14 amino acids. Of the read, only the CDR3 DNA is kept; its 42 bases are in frame from base 1. CDR1 is given as LGHNA and CDR2 as YSLEER, both from the germline V gene. V is clipped by 1 base and J by 5 bases, and the sequence between their germline boundaries is 11 bases long. Collaborating institutions collected whole blood in K2EDTA tubes following their own protocols. For TCRbeta analysis, collaborator samples were shipped as frozen whole blood, as isolated PBMCs, or as DNA extracted from either sample type. This TCR came from a man in his fifties or sixties with acute or convalescent COVID-19. Sequences were obtained from peripheral blood. The sequence joins TRBV4-3 to TRBJ1-2, and possibly TRBD1, on 5 matching bases. The bases are TGCGCCAGCAGCCAAGGGGACGGGACTTATGGCTACACCTTC. It translates to CASSQGDGTYGYTF.